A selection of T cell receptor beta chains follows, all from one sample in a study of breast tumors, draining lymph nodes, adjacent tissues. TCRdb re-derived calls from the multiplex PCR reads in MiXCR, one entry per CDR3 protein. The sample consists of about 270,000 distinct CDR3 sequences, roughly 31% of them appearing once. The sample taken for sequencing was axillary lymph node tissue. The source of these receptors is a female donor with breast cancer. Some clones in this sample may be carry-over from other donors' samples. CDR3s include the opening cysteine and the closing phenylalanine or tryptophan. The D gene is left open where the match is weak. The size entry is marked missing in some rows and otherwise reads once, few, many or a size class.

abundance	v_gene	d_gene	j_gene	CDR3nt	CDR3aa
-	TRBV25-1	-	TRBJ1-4	TGTGCCAGCAGTGTGGGGGCGGGGAGTGAAAAACTGTTTTTT	CASSVGAGSEKLFF
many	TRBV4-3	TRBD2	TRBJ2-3	TGCGCCAGCAGCCTCGGGGCTAGCGGAGCCCAGGTAACGCAGTATTTT	CASSLGASGAQVTQYF
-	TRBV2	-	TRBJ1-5	TGTGCCAGCGGTGAATTGGCAGCAGATCAGCCCCAGCATTTT	CASGELAADQPQHF
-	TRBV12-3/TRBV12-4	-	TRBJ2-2	TGTGCCAGCAGCTCCCGCCGATGGGGCGGGGAGCTGTTTTTT	CASSSRRWGGELFF
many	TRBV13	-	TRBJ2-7	TGTGCCAGCAGCTTAGGCCCCATTTACGAGCAGTACTTC	CASSLGPIYEQYF
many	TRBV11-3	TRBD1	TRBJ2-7	TGTGCCAGCAGCTCCCTGAATAGATGGGACAGCCAGTCCTACGAGCAGTACTTC	CASSSLNRWDSQSYEQYF
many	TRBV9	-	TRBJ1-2	TGTGCCAGCAGAGCGAACTTCAGGGCTGGCTACACCTTC	CASRANFRAGYTF
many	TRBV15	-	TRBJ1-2	TGTGCCACCAGCAGAGATCGGGCTGGCTACACCTTC	CATSRDRAGYTF
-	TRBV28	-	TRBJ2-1	TGTGCCATTGGTGGCGGGTACAATGAGCAGTTCTTC	CAIGGGYNEQFF
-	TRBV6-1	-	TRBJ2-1	TGTGCCAGCAGTGAAATCGCCCACTCGGCCGGGGGTGGTCAGTTCTTC	CASSEIAHSAGGGQFF
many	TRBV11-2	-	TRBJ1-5	TGTGCCAGCAGCTTAGGACAAAATCAGCCCCAGCATTTT	CASSLGQNQPQHF
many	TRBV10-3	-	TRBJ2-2	TGTGCCATCAGTGAACGGGGAGACACCGGGGAGCTGTTTTTT	CAISERGDTGELFF
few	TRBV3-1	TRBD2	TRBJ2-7	TGTGCCAGCAGCCAACATGGGAGGGAGTACGAGCAGTACTTC	CASSQHGREYEQYF
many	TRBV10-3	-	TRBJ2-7	TGTGCCATCAGTGACCCGGGGGTAGCAGGGGGTAGGCACGAGCAGTACTTC	CAISDPGVAGGRHEQYF
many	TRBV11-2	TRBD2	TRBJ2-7	TGTGCCAGCAGCTCCCGACTAGCGGGACACCTCTACGAGCAGTACTTC	CASSSRLAGHLYEQYF
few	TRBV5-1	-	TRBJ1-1	TGCGCCAGCTCAATGGACATCTACACTGAAGCTTTCTTT	CASSMDIYTEAFF
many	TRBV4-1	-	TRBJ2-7	TGCGCCAGCAGCCAAATCCTAGGGGGAGCCACGAGATTCTACGAGCAGTACTTC	CASSQILGGATRFYEQYF
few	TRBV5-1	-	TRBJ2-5	TGCGCCAGCAGCTTGGAAGAACAAGGGGGGACCCAGTACTTC	CASSLEEQGGTQYF
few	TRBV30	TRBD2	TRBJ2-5	TGTGCCTGGGGGCTAGCGGGAGGAGAGACCCAGTACTTC	CAWGLAGGETQYF
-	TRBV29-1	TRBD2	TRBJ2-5	TGCAGCGTACAACGACGGGCTAGCGGGGGGGGAAAGACCCAGTACTTC	CSVQRRASGGGKTQYF
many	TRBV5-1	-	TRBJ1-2	TGCGCCAGCAGCTTAGGCACGGGGACGGATGGCTACACCTTC	CASSLGTGTDGYTF
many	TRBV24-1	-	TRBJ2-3	TGTGCCACCAGTGCATTGGACAGTAACACAGATACGCAGTATTTT	CATSALDSNTDTQYF
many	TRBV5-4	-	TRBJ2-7	TGTGCCAGCAGCCCCAATGGCGACTTTAGCTCCTACGAGCAGTACTTC	CASSPNGDFSSYEQYF
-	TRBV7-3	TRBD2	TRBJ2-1	TGTGCCAGCACCCGGGGGGGGGCTAACGACAATGAGCAGCTCTTC	CASTRGGANDNEQLF
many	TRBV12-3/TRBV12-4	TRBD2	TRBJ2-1	TGTGCCAGCAGTCCCCGTGCGGGAGGGTACAATGAGCAGTTCTTC	CASSPRAGGYNEQFF
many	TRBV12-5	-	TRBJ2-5	TGTGCTAGTGGTTTGGGGGCTTCAGGTGAAGAGACCCAGTACTTC	CASGLGASGEETQYF
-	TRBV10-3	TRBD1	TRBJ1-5	TGTGCCATCAGATCCTACCCGGGACAGGGGAATCAGCCCCAGCATTTT	CAIRSYPGQGNQPQHF
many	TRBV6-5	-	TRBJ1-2	TGTGCCAGCGCCCGGGCATCTAACTATGGCTACACCTTC	CASARASNYGYTF
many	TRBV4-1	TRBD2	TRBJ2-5	TGCGCCAGCAGCCAAGAAGAAAGAACTAGCGGGCAAGAGACCCAGTACTTC	CASSQEERTSGQETQYF
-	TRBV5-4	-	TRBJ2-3	TGTGCCAGCAGCTTGGGGGGTTACACAGATGCGCAGTATTTT	CASSLGGYTDAQYF
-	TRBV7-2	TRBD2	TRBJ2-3	TGTGCCAGCAGCTTAGAGATAGCGGGAGTTACAGATACGCAGTATTTT	CASSLEIAGVTDTQYF
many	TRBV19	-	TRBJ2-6	TGTGCCAGTGGTACAAGCCGCGGGGCCAACGTCCTGACTTTC	CASGTSRGANVLTF
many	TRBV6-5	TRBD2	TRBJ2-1	TGTGCCAGCATGGAGCGGGAGTCGGCCTACAATGAGCAGTTCTTC	CASMERESAYNEQFF
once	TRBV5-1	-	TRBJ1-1	TGCGCCAGCAGCCACGGACAGATGAACACTGAAGTTTTCTTT	CASSHGQMNTEVFF
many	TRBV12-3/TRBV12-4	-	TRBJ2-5	TGTGCCAGCAGTTTAGCGGCTAGCGAAGAGACCCAGTACTTC	CASSLAASEETQYF
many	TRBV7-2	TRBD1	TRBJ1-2	TGTGCCAGCAGCCCCATGACAGGGAACATGTTGGGCTACACCTTC	CASSPMTGNMLGYTF
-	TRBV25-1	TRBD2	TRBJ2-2	TGTGCCAGCTCACCACCCGGGACTACACGGGACACCGGGGAGCTGTTTTTT	CASSPPGTTRDTGELFF
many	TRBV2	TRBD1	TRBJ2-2	TGTGCCAGCAGCCCTGCAGGGGGCCCGACCGGGGAGCTGTTTTTT	CASSPAGGPTGELFF
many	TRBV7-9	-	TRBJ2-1	TGTGCCAGCAGCTATTGGACAGACAATGAGCAGTTCTTC	CASSYWTDNEQFF
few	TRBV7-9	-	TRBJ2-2	TGTGCCAGCAGTTTCTCTAGCCTCACCACCGGGGAGCTGTTTTTT	CASSFSSLTTGELFF
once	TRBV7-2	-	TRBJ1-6	TGTGCCAGCAGCCCCGGGTACCGGAATTCACCCCTCCACTTT	CASSPGYRNSPLHF
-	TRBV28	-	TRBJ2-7	TGTGCCAGCAGTCAGGCACCCGAGATCTACGAGCAGTACTTC	CASSQAPEIYEQYF
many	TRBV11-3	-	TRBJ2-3	TGTGCCAGCAGCTTAGATCGTGATACGCAGTATTTT	CASSLDRDTQYF
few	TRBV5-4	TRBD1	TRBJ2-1	TGTGCCAGCAGCTTGTTTGGACAGGGTTTCCGTGAGCAGTTCTTC	CASSLFGQGFREQFF
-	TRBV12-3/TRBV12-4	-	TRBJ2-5	TGTGCCCAGGGGGGCGAGACCCAGTACTTC	CAQGGETQYF
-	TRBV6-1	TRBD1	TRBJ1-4	TGTGCCAGCAGTGAAAGCAGGGGGGGTGAAAAACTGTTTTTT	CASSESRGGEKLFF
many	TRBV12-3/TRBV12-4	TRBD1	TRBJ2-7	TGTGCCAGCAGTCTAACGGGACAGCGACCCTACGAGCAGTACTTC	CASSLTGQRPYEQYF
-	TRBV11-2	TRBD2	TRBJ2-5	TGTGCCAGCAGCACCGGGACTAGCGCGAGGGGGGAGACCCAGTACTTC	CASSTGTSARGETQYF
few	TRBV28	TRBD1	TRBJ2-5	TGTGCCAGCAGCCCCGGACAGGGGAGGGAGACCCAGTACTTC	CASSPGQGRETQYF
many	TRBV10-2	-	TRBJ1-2	TGCGCCAGCAGTTCGGCCTCGGCTGGCTATGGCTACACCTTC	CASSSASAGYGYTF
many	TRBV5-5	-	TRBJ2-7	TGTGCCAGCAGCTTGTTTGTGGCCTACGAGCAGTACTTC	CASSLFVAYEQYF
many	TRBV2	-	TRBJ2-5	TGTGCCAGCGGTGGTAGGGGGATAGGTGAGACCCAGTACTTC	CASGGRGIGETQYF
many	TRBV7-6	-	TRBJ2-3	TGTGCCAGCAGCCCCCGACCGACAGATACGCAGTATTTT	CASSPRPTDTQYF
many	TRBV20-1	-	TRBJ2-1	TGCAGACAAGACAGGAGTTACAATGAGCAGTTCTTC	CRQDRSYNEQFF